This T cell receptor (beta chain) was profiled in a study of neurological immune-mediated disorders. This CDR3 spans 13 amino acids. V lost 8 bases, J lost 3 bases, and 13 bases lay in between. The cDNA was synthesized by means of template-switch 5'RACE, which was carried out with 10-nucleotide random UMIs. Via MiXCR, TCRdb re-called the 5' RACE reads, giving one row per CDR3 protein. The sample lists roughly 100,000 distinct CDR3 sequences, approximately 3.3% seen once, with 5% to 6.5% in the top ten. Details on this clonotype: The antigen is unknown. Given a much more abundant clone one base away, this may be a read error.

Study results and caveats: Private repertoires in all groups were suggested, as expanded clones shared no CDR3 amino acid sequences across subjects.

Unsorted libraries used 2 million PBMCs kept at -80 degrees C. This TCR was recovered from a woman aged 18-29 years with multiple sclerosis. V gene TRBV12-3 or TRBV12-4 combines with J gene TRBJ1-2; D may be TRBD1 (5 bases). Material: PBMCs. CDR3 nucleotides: TGTGCCAGCCACAGGACCCCTCACTATGGCTACACCTTC. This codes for CASHRTPHYGYTF.